This TCR beta chain was obtained from a study of cytomegalovirus exposure and HLA in healthy donors. Study-level background: Unique TCR beta sequences numbering approximately 120 million came from approximately 180 million T cells in an earlier analysis.

V was cut by 0 bases and J by 4 bases, with 10 bases left in between. Germline CDR1 SGHRS, CDR2 YFSETQ. The CDR3 is 15 amino acids. As regards this clone: Its antigen is unknown.

Whole-study results and caveats: The listing of 150 to 200 TCR beta chains classed them as cytomegalovirus-associated.

PCR was performed using 60 Vbeta and 13 Jbeta primers. Repertoires were generated with immunoSEQ multiplex PCR, while TCRdb's copy carries only in-frame clones and drops some. The sample yields tens of thousands of clones, 65% to 70% seen once. The TCR comes from a man aged 40-50 years in good health and CMV-seropositive. Sequencing input: PBMCs. The rearrangement joins TRBV5-1 to TRBJ1-4; the D gene is possibly TRBD1 (5 bases). CDR3 residues: CASSLGAGNNEKLFF. CDR3 DNA: TGCGCCAGCAGCTTGGGGGCAGGGAATAATGAAAAACTGTTTTTT.